Presented here are 4 T cell receptor beta chains from one specimen sequenced in a study of vaccination and CD4 T cells after COVID-19. The assay that was used to sequence DNA from cultured CD4+ T cells was the Oncomine TCR Beta short-read assay. MiXCR, applied by TCRdb to the PCR reads, yields one record per CDR3 protein. The sample has roughly 16,000 distinct CDR3 sequences; 40% to 60% are singletons. No antigens are known for them. The treatment denotes: approximately 11-day PBMC culture with coronavirus spike peptide pools or control peptides (ViraFEST assay). The source material was CD4+ T cells from blood, cultured in vitro. The receptors were sampled from a human donor who had recovered from COVID-19.

This clonotype has a handful of counts. V gene TRBV18 combines with J gene TRBJ1-1, with TRBD1 matching 8 bases. Losses at the gene ends were 0 bases for V and 7 bases for J; bases not matched to a gene: 10. The CDR3 has 16 amino acids. Germline values: CDR1 KGHSH, CDR2 LQKENI. For the CDR3, the DNA is TGTGCCAGCTCACCACCTGGACAGGCCAGGGGGCTTGAAGCTTTCTTT. It specifies CASSPPGQARGLEAFF.

The V and J genes are TRBV19 and TRBJ2-5; D is perhaps TRBD2 (5 bases). Trimming pared 3 bases from V and 5 bases from J, leaving 13 bases between. This CDR3 spans 14 amino acids. Germline CDR1 and CDR2: LNHDA and SQIVND (reference sequence). The CDR3 protein is CASSMRASFETQYF. CDR3 nucleotides: TGTGCCAGTAGTATGAGGGCTAGCTTCGAGACCCAGTACTTC.

V and J are TRBV4-1 and TRBJ2-1; D uncertain. V gave up 1 base and J gave up 2 bases, with 12 bases separating them. From germline, CDR1 is MGHRA and CDR2 YSYEKL. This CDR3 comprises 16 residues. CDR3 DNA: TGCGCCAGCAGCCAAGGTGAAGGGCCGCCCTACAATGAGCAGTTCTTC. Translating gives CASSQGEGPPYNEQFF.

A single count supports this clonotype. This chain joins TRBV7-3 and TRBJ1-1; 9 bases fit TRBD1. Germline CDR1 reads SGHTA; CDR2 reads FQGTGA. With 5 bases clipped from V and 4 bases from J, the junction kept 5 bases outside the gene matches. The CDR3 covers 14 residues. CDR3 sequence: CASSPDRGATEAFF. CDR3 in DNA: TGTGCCAGCAGCCCGGACAGGGGCGCCACTGAAGCTTTCTTT.